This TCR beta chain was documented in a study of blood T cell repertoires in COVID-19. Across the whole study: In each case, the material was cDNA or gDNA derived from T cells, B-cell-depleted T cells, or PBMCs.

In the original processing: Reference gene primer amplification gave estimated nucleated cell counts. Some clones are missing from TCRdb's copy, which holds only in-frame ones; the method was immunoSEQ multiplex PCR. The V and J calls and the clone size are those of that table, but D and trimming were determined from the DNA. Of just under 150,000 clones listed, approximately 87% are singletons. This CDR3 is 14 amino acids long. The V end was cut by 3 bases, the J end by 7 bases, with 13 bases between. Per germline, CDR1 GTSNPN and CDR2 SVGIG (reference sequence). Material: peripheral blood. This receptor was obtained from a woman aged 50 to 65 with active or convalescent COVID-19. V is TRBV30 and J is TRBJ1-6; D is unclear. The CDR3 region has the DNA TGTGCCTGGAGCCCCCGCGAGGGAAATTCACCCCTCCACTTT. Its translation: CAWSPREGNSPLHF.